What follows are 17 T cell receptor beta chains derived from one specimen sequenced in a study of T cell changes during pregnancy in multiple sclerosis. This table comes from immunoSEQ multiplex PCR, and its TCRdb copy is limited to in-frame clones, with some not included. The data show about 70,000 clones, with approximately 91% seen just once and just under 0.3% held by the top ten. The sequencing used CD4+ T cells from peripheral blood mononuclear cells, collected after pregnancy. These receptors came from a female donor with multiple sclerosis, enrolled in a pregnancy study.

The V gene is TRBV5-4, the J gene TRBJ2-1; 9 bases fit TRBD2. The junction had 7 bases not matched to a gene; V was cut back by 4 bases and J by 5 bases. The length of the CDR3 is 15 residues. Germline-derived CDR1 and CDR2 are SGHNT and YYREEE (reference sequence). The CDR3 coding sequence is TGTGCCAGCAGCGCCAGCGGGAGGAACGACAATGAGCAGTTCTTC. Protein product: CASSASGRNDNEQFF. The full variable domain, in which reference TRBV5-4 and TRBJ2-1 provide the parts outside the CDR3, is ETGVTQSPTHLIKTRGQQVTLRCSSQSGHNTVSWYQQALGQGPQFIFQYYREEENGRGNFPPRFSGLQFPNYSSELNVNALELDDSALYLCASSASGRNDNEQFFGPGTRLTVL.

This clone was picked up one time. V gene TRBV6-5 combines with J gene TRBJ2-7, with 8 positions matching TRBD2. The J segment lost 2 bases and the V segment lost 5 bases, leaving 5 bases of the junction unmatched. Germline V CDR1 and CDR2: MNHEY, SVGAGI. CDR3 length equals 14 residues. The CDR3 protein is CASSRLSGTYEQYF. The CDR3, as DNA: TGTGCCAGCAGTCGCCTTAGCGGGACCTACGAGCAGTACTTC.

This chain's CDR3 is CASRPSTPTTYNEQFF. CDR3 DNA: TGTGCCAGCAGGCCTTCTACTCCCACGACCTACAATGAGCAGTTCTTC. This chain links TRBV28 with TRBJ2-1; no firm D call. The ends were cut back, 6 bases at V and 2 bases at J, with 17 bases in the middle. The CDR3 is made up of 16 amino acids. Germline lookup yields CDR1 MDHEN and CDR2 SYDVKM.

The chain is built from TRBV7-9 and TRBJ2-7; maybe TRBD2 (6 bases). The CDR3 loop spans 12 amino acids. Trimming shortened V by 4 bases and J by 12 bases, and 16 bases separated the two germline ends. The germline CDR1 and CDR2 sequences are SEHNR and FQNEAQ (reference sequence). The CDR3 loop is CASSSPRRVRYF. The DNA for the CDR3 is TGTGCCAGCAGCTCACCCCGGAGGGTTAGGTACTTC.

The chain uses TRBV5-4 and TRBJ2-3, with 9 bases aligning to TRBD2. The junction had 4 bases not matched to a gene; V was cut back by 1 base and J by 1 base. CDR3 length equals 16 residues. The germline CDR1 and CDR2 sequences are SGHNT and YYREEE (reference sequence). The CDR3 region has the DNA TGTGCCAGCAGCTTGAGGGCTAGCGGGGGCACAGATACGCAGTATTTT. Protein: CASSLRASGGTDTQYF.

This chain joins TRBV5-1 and TRBJ1-4; possibly TRBD1 for D (5 bases). Looked up from germline, CDR1 is SGHRS and CDR2 is YFSETQ. The CDR3 totals 15 residues. The germline V and J ends were trimmed by 0 bases and 3 bases, with 9 bases remaining between them. CDR3: CASSLGGGANEKLFF. The CDR3 nucleotides read TGCGCCAGCAGCTTGGGGGGGGGAGCTAATGAAAAACTGTTTTTT.

The CDR3 is CASSHRSSYNEQFF. The CDR3 nucleotides read TGTGCCAGCAGCCACAGGTCCTCCTACAATGAGCAGTTCTTC. The rearrangement links TRBV7-9 to TRBJ2-1, with D possibly TRBD1 on 5 matching bases. CDR1 and CDR2 from the germline V gene are SEHNR and FQNEAQ (reference sequence). The CDR3 is 14 amino acids. The ends were cut back, 5 bases at V and 0 bases at J, with 8 bases in the middle.

This chain uses TRBV19 with TRBJ1-5; possibly TRBD1 for D (5 bases). V lost 7 bases and J lost 0, with 16 bases in between. CDR1 and CDR2 from the germline V gene are LNHDA and SQIVND (reference sequence). The CDR3 sequence is 16 residues long. The chain's CDR3 is CASNSIGTNSNQPQHF. For the CDR3, the DNA is TGTGCCAGTAACAGTATAGGGACTAATAGCAATCAGCCCCAGCATTTT.

This chain joins TRBV5-1 and TRBJ1-4, with a possible D match to TRBD1 (5 bases). V was shortened by 4 bases and J by 3 bases, with 10 bases between the two germline ends. The CDR3 spans 14 residues. The germline CDR1 and CDR2 sequences are SGHRS and YFSETQ. As DNA, the CDR3 is TGCGCCAGCAGCGGCGGGACTTCTAATGAAAAACTGTTTTTT. Amino acids: CASSGGTSNEKLFF.

This sequence joins TRBV2 and TRBJ1-2, with 7 bases aligning to TRBD1. This CDR3 spans 12 amino acids. Germline V gene lookup returns CDR1 SNHLY and CDR2 FYNNEI. V trimming: 8 bases; J trimming: 8 bases; junction bases outside the gene matches: 8. The CDR3 protein is CASADRVRGYTF. In DNA form, the CDR3 reads TGTGCCAGCGCTGACAGGGTACGGGGCTACACCTTC. The entire variable domain, with the rest obtained from reference TRBV2 and TRBJ1-2, is as follows: EPEVTQTPSHQVTQMGQEVILRCVPISNHLYFYWYRQILGQKVEFLVSFYNNEISEKSEIFDDQFSVERPDGSNFTLKIRSTKLEDSAMYFCASADRVRGYTFGSGTRLTVV.

The chain joins TRBV5-4 to TRBJ1-1; 9 positions agree with TRBD1. V was clipped by 4 bases and J by 0 bases; unmatched bases: 4. CDR1 is SGHNT, CDR2 YYREEE, per germline (reference sequence). The CDR3 sequence is 15 residues long. The DNA for the CDR3 is TGTGCCAGCAGCGAAACAGGGGGCCTGAACACTGAAGCTTTCTTT. Amino acids: CASSETGGLNTEAFF.

The chain has TRBV11-2 and TRBJ1-2; D is unresolved. Trimming took 0 bases from V and 8 from J, leaving 16 bases between them. Germline loops: CDR1 SGHAT, CDR2 FQNNGV. The CDR3 has 15 residues. The CDR3 DNA follows: TGTGCCAGCAGCTTAGAACGGTCTCTATCGTCCGGCTACACCTTC. Its translation: CASSLERSLSSGYTF.

This rearrangement joins TRBV27 to TRBJ2-3; maybe TRBD2 (8 bases). Trimming left V 5 bases short and J 0 bases short, with 12 bases between. This CDR3 has 15 amino acids. The germline V gene has CDR1 MNHEY and CDR2 SMNVEV (reference sequence). Here the CDR3 reads CASSREGASTDTQYF. The CDR3 DNA reads as TGTGCCAGCAGTCGGGAGGGGGCAAGCACAGATACGCAGTATTTT.

The DNA for the CDR3 is TGTGCCAGGGAGAGGGCTAGCGGGTGGGTGGAGCAGTACTTC. Amino acid sequence: CARERASGWVEQYF. This chain joins TRBV19 and TRBJ2-7, with 8 bases lining up with TRBD2. Per the germline V gene, CDR1 is LNHDA and CDR2 is SQIVND (reference sequence). V was pared by 9 bases and J by 7 bases, with 14 bases of the junction left unmatched. The CDR3 is 14 amino acids.

This CDR3 is CASGRTGGNYGYTF. The CDR3 bases are TGTGCCAGCGGCCGGACAGGGGGGAACTATGGCTACACCTTC. The chain has TRBV28 and TRBJ1-2; 10 bases are shared with TRBD1. The V and J ends lost 8 bases and 2 bases, in that order; junction bases with no gene match: 5. Germline CDR1 is MDHEN and CDR2 is SYDVKM. This CDR3 comprises 14 residues.

The genes are TRBV18 and TRBJ2-7, with no clear D. The CDR3 runs to 14 residues. CDR1 and CDR2 from the germline V gene are KGHSH and LQKENI. Trimming stripped 6 bases from V and 1 base from J, with 13 bases between. The CDR3 loop reads CASSNLDGSYEQYF. The CDR3 DNA reads TGTGCCAGCTCGAACCTAGACGGGTCCTACGAGCAGTACTTC.

The rearrangement uses TRBV28 and TRBJ2-5; TRBD2 aligns across 11 bases. The V segment lost 6 bases and the J segment 4 bases; nucleotides outside the gene matches: 13. Germline CDR1 and CDR2: MDHEN and SYDVKM. CDR3 size: 17 residues. The CDR3 nucleotides read TGTGCCAGCAGCCCCCTGACTAGCGGGGTCGGGAGAGAGACCCAGTACTTC. Translated: CASSPLTSGVGRETQYF.